This is a list of T cell receptor beta chains from one sample in a study of blood T cells in healthy people across ages. TCRdb called the 5' RACE reads again in MiXCR, with one record for every CDR3 protein. Of 600,000 to 1,000,000 distinct CDR3 sequences listed, 58% were seen once; the top ten hold approximately 23%. Sequences were obtained from blood. The receptors were gathered from a man aged 25 to 40 in good health. CDR3s include the opening cysteine and the closing phenylalanine or tryptophan. Each record gives: J gene, V gene, clone size, D gene, CDR3 DNA, CDR3 protein. D genes are given only for firm matches. Rows give clone size only sometimes, using once, few, many, or a class for an expanded clone.

>TRBJ2-1|TRBV10-3|NA|TRBD1
TGTGCCATCAGTTTACTGGGACAGGGGGCCGCCAATGAGCAGTTCTTC
CAISLLGQGAANEQFF
>TRBJ2-3|TRBV28|NA|TRBD2
TGTGCCAGCAGTGCCAATGAACTAGCGTCCCAAGGGGATACGCAGTATTTT
CASSANELASQGDTQYF
>TRBJ1-2|TRBV4-1|once|TRBD1
TGCGCCAGCAGCCCGACAGGGGCTGGCTACACCTTC
CASSPTGAGYTF
>TRBJ2-3|TRBV2|NA|NA
TGTGCCAGCAGTGAAGCGCACAGACGGGGAAGCACAGATACGCAGTATTTT
CASSEAHRRGSTDTQYF
>TRBJ2-7|TRBV18|NA|NA
TGTGCCAGCTCACCGGTTACACGGAGCACCTACGAGCAGTACTTC
CASSPVTRSTYEQYF
>TRBJ1-2|TRBV7-9|few|NA
TGTGCCAGCAGCTCCAATCGTTGGGGCTACACCTTC
CASSSNRWGYTF
>TRBJ2-1|TRBV9|NA|TRBD2
TGTGCCAGCAGCGTAATGGCGGGAGGTAACAATGAGCAGTTCTTC
CASSVMAGGNNEQFF
>TRBJ2-3|TRBV24-1|few|NA
TGTGCCACCAGTGAGGTGGGGGATACGCAGTATTTT
CATSEVGDTQYF
>TRBJ2-1|TRBV27|NA|NA
TGTGCCACGTCAGGCATCCGGGGCAATGAGCAGTTCTTC
CATSGIRGNEQFF
>TRBJ2-7|TRBV30|NA|NA
TGTGCCTGGAGTGTAGGACAGAACTACGAGCAGTACTTC
CAWSVGQNYEQYF
>TRBJ2-1|TRBV2|NA|TRBD2
TGTGCCAGCAGCTTAGGGCCGCCGGGGGGGAATGAGCAGTTCTTC
CASSLGPPGGNEQFF
>TRBJ2-1|TRBV29-1|NA|TRBD1
TGCAGCGCCGCGGGTCGCCGGGACAGGGTATACAATGAGCAGTTCTTC
CSAAGRRDRVYNEQFF
>TRBJ1-2|TRBV28|NA|NA
TGTGCCAGCAGTTTAGGAGGACAGCACTATGGCTACACCTTC
CASSLGGQHYGYTF
>TRBJ2-3|TRBV10-2|NA|NA
TGCGCCAGCGGTTTGTCCGGGGTTAGGGCAGATACGCAGTATTTT
CASGLSGVRADTQYF
>TRBJ2-4|TRBV2|NA|NA
TGTGCCAGCGGACACCTGAAAAACATTCAGTACTTC
CASGHLKNIQYF
>TRBJ2-7|TRBV7-2|NA|NA
TGTGCCAGCAGCTACGACCCTTCCTCCTACGAGCAGTACTTC
CASSYDPSSYEQYF
>TRBJ2-2|TRBV24-1|once|NA
TGTGCCACCAGCCAGATAGACTCGAACACCGGGGAGCTGTTTTTT
CATSQIDSNTGELFF
>TRBJ1-1|TRBV7-9|few|NA
TGTGCCAGCAGCGTCCTGGGGAACACTGAAGCTTTCTTT
CASSVLGNTEAFF
>TRBJ2-5|TRBV5-1|NA|NA
TGCGCCAGCAGCTCGGACAGTCCACCTACGTTGGAGTACTTC
CASSSDSPPTLEYF
>TRBJ2-2|TRBV7-2|few|TRBD2
TGTGCCAGCAGCCGGGGGGGCGCGGGATCCGGGGAGCTGTTTTTT
CASSRGGAGSGELFF
>TRBJ2-5|TRBV28|NA|NA
TGTGCCAGCAGTTCTGGGCAGACCAAAGAGACCCAGTACTTC
CASSSGQTKETQYF
>TRBJ2-3|TRBV18|NA|TRBD2
TGTGCCAGCTCCCCACTCAGCGGGGGAGACACAGATACGCAGTATTTT
CASSPLSGGDTDTQYF
>TRBJ2-3|TRBV28|few|NA
TGTGCCAGCAGTTCGTCTCTCACAGATACGCAGTATTTT
CASSSSLTDTQYF
>TRBJ2-7|TRBV20-1|NA|NA
TGCAGTGCTCCAACCGGGCCGGCCTCCTACGAGCAGTACTTC
CSAPTGPASYEQYF
>TRBJ2-1|TRBV6-2/TRBV6-3|NA|TRBD2
TGTGCCAGCAGTGTAGCGGGAGGTCTTGAGCAGTTCTTC
CASSVAGGLEQFF
>TRBJ2-1|TRBV20-1|few|NA
TGCAGTGCCAGAAAAGGAGGGCCGGGAAATGAGCAGTTCTTC
CSARKGGPGNEQFF
>TRBJ2-5|TRBV29-1|NA|NA
TGCAGCGCCAGTACAGGAGGGGGTTCAGAGCAGTACTTC
CSASTGGGSEQYF
>TRBJ2-5|TRBV6-6|NA|NA
TGTGCCAGCAGTTATCGTCCAGATCTAGAGACCCAGTACTTC
CASSYRPDLETQYF
>TRBJ2-7|TRBV12-3/TRBV12-4|few|TRBD1
TGTGCCAGCAGTTTTACAGGGGTCTACGAGCAGTACTTC
CASSFTGVYEQYF
>TRBJ2-3|TRBV14|NA|TRBD2
TGTGCCAGCAGCCAATGGACTAGCCCGGGCTCAGATACGCAGTATTTT
CASSQWTSPGSDTQYF
>TRBJ2-7|TRBV6-1|NA|TRBD1
TGTGCCAGCAGTGGCTACGGGACAGGGGTCTACGAGCAGTACTTC
CASSGYGTGVYEQYF
>TRBJ2-6|TRBV7-2|many|NA
TGTGCCAGCAGTTTTTTTGGGGCCAACGTCCTGACTTTC
CASSFFGANVLTF
>TRBJ2-3|TRBV12-3/TRBV12-4|once|NA
TGTGCCAGCAGTTTAGTTATTCGCACAGATACGCAGTATTTT
CASSLVIRTDTQYF
>TRBJ2-5|TRBV7-9|once|NA
TGTGCCGGCAGCAACGATCAGGGCGAGAGAGGGACCCAGTACTTC
CAGSNDQGERGTQYF
>TRBJ2-7|TRBV15|NA|NA
TGTGCCACCAGCAGGGATTACGGGGGAACCCTTGGTGAGGAGCAGTACTTC
CATSRDYGGTLGEEQYF
>TRBJ2-6|TRBV10-3|NA|TRBD1
TGTGCCATCAGTGCTCTCGACAGGGTAAATGCTGGGGCCAACGTCCTGACTTTC
CAISALDRVNAGANVLTF